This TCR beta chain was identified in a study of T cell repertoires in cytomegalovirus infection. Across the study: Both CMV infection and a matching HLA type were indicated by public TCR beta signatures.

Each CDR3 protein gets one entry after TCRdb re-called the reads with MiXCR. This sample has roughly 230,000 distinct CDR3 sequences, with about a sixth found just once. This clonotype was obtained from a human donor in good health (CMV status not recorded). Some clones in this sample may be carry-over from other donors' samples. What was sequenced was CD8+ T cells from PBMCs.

CDR3 sequence (DNA): TGTGCCAGCAGTTACAGGGCGGTTTACAATGAGCAGTTCTTC. Protein sequence: CASSYRAVYNEQFF. The chain employs TRBV6-2 or TRBV6-3 and TRBJ2-1; no firm D call. Trimming took off 2 bases at V and 4 bases at J, with 9 bases between the two ends. CDR1 and CDR2 from the germline V gene are MNHEY and SVGEGT. The CDR3 extends over 14 amino acids.